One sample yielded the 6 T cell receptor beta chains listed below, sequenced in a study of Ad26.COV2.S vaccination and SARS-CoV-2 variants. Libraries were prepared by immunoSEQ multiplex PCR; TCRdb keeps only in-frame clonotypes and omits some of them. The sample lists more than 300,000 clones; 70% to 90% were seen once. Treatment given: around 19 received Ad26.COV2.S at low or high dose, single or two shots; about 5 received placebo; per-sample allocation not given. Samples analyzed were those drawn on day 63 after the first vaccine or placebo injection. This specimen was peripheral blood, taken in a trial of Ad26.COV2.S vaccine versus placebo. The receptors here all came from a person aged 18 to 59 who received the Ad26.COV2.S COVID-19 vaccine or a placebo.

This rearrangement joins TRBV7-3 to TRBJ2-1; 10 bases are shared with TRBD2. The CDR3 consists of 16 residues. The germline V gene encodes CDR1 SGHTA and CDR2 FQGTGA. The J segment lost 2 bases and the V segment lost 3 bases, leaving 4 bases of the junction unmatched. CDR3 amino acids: CASSFQAGGTYNEQFF. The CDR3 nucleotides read TGTGCCAGCAGCTTTCAAGCGGGGGGGACCTACAATGAGCAGTTCTTC.

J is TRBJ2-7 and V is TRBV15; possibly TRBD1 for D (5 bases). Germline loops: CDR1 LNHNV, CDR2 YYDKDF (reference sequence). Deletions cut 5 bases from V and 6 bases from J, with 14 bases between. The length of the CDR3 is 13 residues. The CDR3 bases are TGTGCCACCAGCGCAGGGCGCCTACTCGAGCAGTACTTC. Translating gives CATSAGRLLEQYF. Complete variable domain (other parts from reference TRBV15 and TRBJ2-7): DAMVIQNPRYQVTQFGKPVTLSCSQTLNHNVMYWYQQKSSQAPKLLFHYYDKDFNNEADTPDNFQSRRPNTSFCFLDIRSPGLGDTAMYLCATSAGRLLEQYFGPGTRLTVT.

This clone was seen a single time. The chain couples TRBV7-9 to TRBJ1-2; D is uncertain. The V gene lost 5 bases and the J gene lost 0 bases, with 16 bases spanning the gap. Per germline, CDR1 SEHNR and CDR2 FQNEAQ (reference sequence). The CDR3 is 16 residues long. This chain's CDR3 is CASSRTFEKTNYGYTF. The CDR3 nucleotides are TGTGCCAGCAGCCGTACATTCGAAAAAACTAACTATGGCTACACCTTC.

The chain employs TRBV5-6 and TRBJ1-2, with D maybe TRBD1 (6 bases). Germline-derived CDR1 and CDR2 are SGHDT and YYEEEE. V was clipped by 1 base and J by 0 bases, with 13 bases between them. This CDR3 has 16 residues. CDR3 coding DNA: TGTGCCAGCAGCTTGTACGCTCAGGGGTCTAACTATGGCTACACCTTC. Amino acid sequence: CASSLYAQGSNYGYTF.

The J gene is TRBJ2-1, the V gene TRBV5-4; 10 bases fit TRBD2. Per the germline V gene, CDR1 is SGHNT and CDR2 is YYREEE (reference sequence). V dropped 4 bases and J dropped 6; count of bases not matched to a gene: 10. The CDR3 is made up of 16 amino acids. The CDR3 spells CASSTPPSGGSNEQFF. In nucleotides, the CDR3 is TGTGCCAGCAGCACCCCCCCTAGCGGGGGAAGCAATGAGCAGTTCTTC.

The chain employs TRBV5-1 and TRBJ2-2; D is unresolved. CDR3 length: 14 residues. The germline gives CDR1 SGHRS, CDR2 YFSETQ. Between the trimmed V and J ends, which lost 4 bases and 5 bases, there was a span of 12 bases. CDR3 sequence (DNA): TGCGCCAGCAGCCCAGACGTTGCGACCGGGGAGCTGTTTTTT. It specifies CASSPDVATGELFF.